This record looks at one T cell receptor beta chain sequence and its context. Its matching antigen is unknown. These data come from a study of beta chain features in type 1 diabetes. Study-wide context: No patient-donor differences in age, gender, total cells or subset yield.

V lost 4 bases to trimming and J lost 0 bases, with 22 bases between them. The CDR3 has 20 amino acids. Reverse transcription of all isolated RNA meant that expressed TCRB transcripts were sequenced. TCRdb's table, derived via immunoSEQ multiplex PCR, lists solely in-frame clones and lacks some. The table includes under 550,000 clones, roughly 10% detected once. Notes on the study in general: When VDJ junctions were examined, type 1 diabetes patients showed fewer insertions and more deletions.

V gene TRBV23-1 combines with J gene TRBJ2-6; D possibly corresponds to TRBD1 (8 bases). TRBV23-1 is flagged as an ORF with uncertain function. What was sequenced was naive CD4+ T cells from blood. The TCR comes from a woman younger than 35 in good health. CDR3 amino acids: CASSPVRKQGGHSGANVLTF. CDR3 sequence (DNA): TGCGCCAGCAGTCCCGTGAGGAAACAGGGGGGGCACTCTGGGGCCAACGTCCTGACTTTC.